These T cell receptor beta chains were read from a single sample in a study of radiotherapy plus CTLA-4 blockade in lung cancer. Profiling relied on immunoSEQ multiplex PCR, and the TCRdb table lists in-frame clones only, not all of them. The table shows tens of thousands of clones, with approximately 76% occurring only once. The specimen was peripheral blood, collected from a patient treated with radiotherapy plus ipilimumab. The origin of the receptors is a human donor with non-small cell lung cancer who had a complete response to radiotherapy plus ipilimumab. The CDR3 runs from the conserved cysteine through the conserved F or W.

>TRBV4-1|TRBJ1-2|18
CASSQDRGYRGDDYGYTF
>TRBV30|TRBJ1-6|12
CAWDRVNSPLHF
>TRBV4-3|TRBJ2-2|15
CASSQASTGTGELFF
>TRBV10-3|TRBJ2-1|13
CAISGKEGNEQFF
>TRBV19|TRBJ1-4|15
CASRADRAANEKLFF
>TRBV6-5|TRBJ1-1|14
CASGLAQLNTEAFF
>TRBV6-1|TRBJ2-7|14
CASRAGQGFYEQYF
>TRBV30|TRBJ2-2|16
CAWKTSGSSYTGELFF
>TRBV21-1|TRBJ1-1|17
CASREPYRGQFNTEAFF
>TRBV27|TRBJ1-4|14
CASSLWGGGEKLFF
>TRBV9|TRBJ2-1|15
CASSGMGGTYNEQFF
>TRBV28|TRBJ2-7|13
CASLPGGESEQYF
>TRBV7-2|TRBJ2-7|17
CASSTRGGQGISYEQYF
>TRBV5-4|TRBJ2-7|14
CASRAAGGGYEQYF
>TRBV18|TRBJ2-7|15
CASSPATTSGYEQYF
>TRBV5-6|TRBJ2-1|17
CASSLGLRDTLYNEQFF
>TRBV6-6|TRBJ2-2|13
CASRDTNTGELFF
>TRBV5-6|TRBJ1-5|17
CASSLGMIGDGNQPQHF
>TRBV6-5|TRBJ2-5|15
CASSYSSRGTETQYF